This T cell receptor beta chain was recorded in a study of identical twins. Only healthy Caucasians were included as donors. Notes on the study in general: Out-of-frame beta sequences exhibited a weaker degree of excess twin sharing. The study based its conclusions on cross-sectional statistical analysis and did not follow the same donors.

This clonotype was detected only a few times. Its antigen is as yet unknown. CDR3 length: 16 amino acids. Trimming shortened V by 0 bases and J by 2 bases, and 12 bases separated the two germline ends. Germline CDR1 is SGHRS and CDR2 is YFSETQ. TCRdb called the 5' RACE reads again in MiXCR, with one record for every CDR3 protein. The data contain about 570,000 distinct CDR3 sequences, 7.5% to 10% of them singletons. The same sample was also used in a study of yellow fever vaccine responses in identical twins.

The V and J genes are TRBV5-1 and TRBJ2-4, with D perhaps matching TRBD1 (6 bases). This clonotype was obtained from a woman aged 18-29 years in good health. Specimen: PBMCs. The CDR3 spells CASSLDAGASKNIQYF. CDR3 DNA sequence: TGCGCCAGCAGCTTGGATGCAGGGGCATCCAAAAACATTCAGTACTTC.